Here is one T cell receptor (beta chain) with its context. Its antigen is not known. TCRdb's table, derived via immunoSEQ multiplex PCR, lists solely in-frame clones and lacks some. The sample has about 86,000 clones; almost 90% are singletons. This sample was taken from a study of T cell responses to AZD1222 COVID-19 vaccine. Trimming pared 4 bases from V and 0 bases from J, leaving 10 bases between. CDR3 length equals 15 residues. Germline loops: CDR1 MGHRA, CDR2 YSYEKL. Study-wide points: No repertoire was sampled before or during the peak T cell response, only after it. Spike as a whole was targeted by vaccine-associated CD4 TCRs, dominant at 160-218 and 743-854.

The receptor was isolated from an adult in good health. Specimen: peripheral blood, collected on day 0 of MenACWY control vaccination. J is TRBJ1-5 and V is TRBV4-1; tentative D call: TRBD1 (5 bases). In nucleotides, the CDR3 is TGCGCCAGCAGCCTCCATGACAGTAGCAATCAGCCCCAGCATTTT. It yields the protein CASSLHDSSNQPQHF.